In this sample, the clone carrying this T cell receptor beta chain turned up many times. Antigen specificity is unknown. The data stem from a study of neurological immune-mediated disorders. Study-wide points: Multiple sclerosis patients had less TCR clonal expansion than even healthy controls, unlike HTLV-1-associated myelopathy. No sharing of CDR3 amino acid sequences was observed among expanded clones across subjects, suggesting private repertoires in all groups.

TCRdb reanalysed the 5' RACE reads using MiXCR and keeps one entry per CDR3 protein. In the table there are 43,000 or so distinct CDR3 sequences, approximately 13% of which are singletons. Described time point: longitudinal time-point 3. Germline CDR1 is LGHDT and CDR2 is YNNKEL (reference sequence). V was pared by 1 base and J by 5 bases, with 9 bases between. The length of the CDR3 is 14 residues. The receptor comes from a man aged 25 to 40 in good health. J is TRBJ1-5 and V is TRBV3-1; D remains unclear. What was sequenced was PBMCs. Here the CDR3 reads CASSQGEGYQPQHF. The CDR3 bases are TGTGCCAGCAGCCAAGGGGAAGGGTATCAGCCCCAGCATTTT.